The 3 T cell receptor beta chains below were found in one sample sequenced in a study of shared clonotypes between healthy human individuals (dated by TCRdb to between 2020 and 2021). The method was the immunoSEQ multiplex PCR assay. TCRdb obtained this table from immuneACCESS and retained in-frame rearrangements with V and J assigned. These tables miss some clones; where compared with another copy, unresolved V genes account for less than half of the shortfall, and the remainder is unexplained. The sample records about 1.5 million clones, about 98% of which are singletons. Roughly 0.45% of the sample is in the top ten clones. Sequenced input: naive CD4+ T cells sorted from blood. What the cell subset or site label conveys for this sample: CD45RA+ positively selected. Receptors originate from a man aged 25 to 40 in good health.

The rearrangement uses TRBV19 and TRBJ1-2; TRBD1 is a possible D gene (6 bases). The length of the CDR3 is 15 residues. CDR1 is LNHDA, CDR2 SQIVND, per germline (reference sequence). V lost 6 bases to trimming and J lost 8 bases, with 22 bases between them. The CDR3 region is CASSPTSTGPRGYTF. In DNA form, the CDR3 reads TGTGCCAGTAGCCCGACCTCGACAGGCCCTAGGGGCTACACCTTC.

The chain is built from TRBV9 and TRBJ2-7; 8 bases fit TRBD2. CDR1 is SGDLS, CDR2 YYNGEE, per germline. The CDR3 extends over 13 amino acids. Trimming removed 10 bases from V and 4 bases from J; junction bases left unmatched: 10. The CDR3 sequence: CAGPGEREYEQYF. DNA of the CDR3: TGTGCCGGTCCGGGAGAGCGGGAGTACGAGCAGTACTTC.

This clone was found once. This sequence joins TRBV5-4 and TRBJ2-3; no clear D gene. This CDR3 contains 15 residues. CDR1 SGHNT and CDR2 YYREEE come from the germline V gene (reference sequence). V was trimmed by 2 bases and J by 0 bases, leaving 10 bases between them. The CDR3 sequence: CASSFSRLSTDTQYF. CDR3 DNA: TGTGCCAGCAGCTTTTCTCGGCTGAGCACAGATACGCAGTATTTT.